What follows are 19 T cell receptor beta chains derived from one specimen sequenced in a study of blood T cell repertoires in COVID-19. TCRdb keeps only in-frame clones here, not all; method: immunoSEQ multiplex PCR. The sample gives about 260,000 clones, roughly 85% of which show up once; approximately 9% is in the top ten. Input material: peripheral blood. The source is a woman between 50 and 59 years old who had recovered from COVID-19.

The chain combines TRBV5-4 with TRBJ2-7, with 9 bases identical to TRBD1. CDR3 length: 15 residues. With 4 bases clipped from V and 2 bases from J, the junction kept 7 bases outside the gene matches. Germline V gene data show CDR1 as SGHNT and CDR2 as YYREEE (reference sequence). The chain's CDR3 is CASSRGTGTAYEQYF. Here the CDR3 DNA reads TGTGCCAGCAGCCGGGGGACAGGGACCGCCTACGAGCAGTACTTC.

The chain links TRBV5-5 to TRBJ2-1; the match to TRBD2 covers 7 bases. With 0 bases clipped from V and 3 bases from J, the junction kept 12 bases outside the gene matches. The CDR3 is 18 residues long. Looked up from germline, CDR1 is SGHKS and CDR2 is YYEKEE (reference sequence). The CDR3: CASSLEAGLAVFYNEQFF. Written as DNA, the CDR3 is TGTGCCAGCAGCTTGGAGGCTGGCCTAGCGGTCTTCTACAATGAGCAGTTCTTC.

In regard to this clone: The same CDR3 can be traced to other DNA sequences in this sample. The V call is TRBV7-7, the J call TRBJ2-1, with 11 bases lining up with TRBD2. Germline trimming cut 5 bases from V and 4 bases from J; bases unmatched to any gene: 4. Germline V gives CDR1 SSHAT, CDR2 FNYEAQ (reference sequence). The CDR3 has 15 amino acids. Written as DNA, the CDR3 is TGTGCCAGCAGCCCGACTAGCGGGACTTACAATGAGCAGTTCTTC. Protein sequence: CASSPTSGTYNEQFF.

This rearrangement joins TRBV7-6 to TRBJ2-1; 12 nucleotides line up with TRBD2. V lost 0 bases to trimming and J lost 0 bases; unmatched junction nucleotides: 6. Per the germline V gene, CDR1 is SGHVS and CDR2 is FNYEAQ. The CDR3 totals 19 residues. The CDR3 is CASSLAPLAGGSSYNEQFF. The CDR3 DNA reads TGTGCCAGCAGCTTAGCCCCACTAGCGGGAGGAAGCTCCTACAATGAGCAGTTCTTC. Drawing the rest from reference TRBV7-6 and TRBJ2-1, the complete variable domain is GAGVSQSPRYKVTKRGQDVALRCDPISGHVSLYWYRQALGQGPEFLTYFNYEAQQDKSGLPNDRFSAERPEGSISTLTIQRTEQRDSAMYRCASSLAPLAGGSSYNEQFFGPGTRLTVL.

The chain carries TRBV6-2 or TRBV6-3 and TRBJ2-7, with 9 bases identical to TRBD2. The J segment lost 5 bases and the V segment lost 5 bases, leaving 10 bases of the junction unmatched. Germline V gives CDR1 MNHEY, CDR2 SVGEGT. This CDR3 region has 15 residues. DNA for the CDR3: TGTGCCAGCAGTGGCACTCGCGGGGGGGCCCACGAGCAGTACTTC. It is translated as CASSGTRGGAHEQYF.

The rearrangement joins TRBV24-1 to TRBJ1-5, with D perhaps matching TRBD1 (5 bases). Germline loops: CDR1 KGHDR, CDR2 SFDVKD. V lost 4 bases to trimming and J lost 6 bases, with 12 bases between them. CDR3 length: 14 amino acids. The CDR3 reads CATSDGRVGQPQHF. The CDR3 coding sequence is TGTGCCACCAGTGACGGCAGGGTAGGTCAGCCCCAGCATTTT.

The chain carries TRBV5-4 and TRBJ2-1; 8 bases fit TRBD1. The CDR3 runs 14 residues. Trimming cost V 4 bases and J 8 bases; bases outside gene matches: 8. The germline CDR1 and CDR2 sequences are SGHNT and YYREEE (reference sequence). CDR3 in amino acids: CASSADRGYDEQFF. The CDR3 DNA reads as TGTGCCAGCAGCGCCGACAGGGGATACGATGAGCAGTTCTTC.

The table lists this clone with a count of one. The chain carries TRBV27 and TRBJ1-4; TRBD1 matches 9 bases. With V trimmed by 6 bases and J by 2 bases, 7 bases remained unmatched. The CDR3 is 16 residues long. Germline V lookup: CDR1 MNHEY, CDR2 SMNVEV (reference sequence). The CDR3 DNA follows: TGTGCCAGCAGATCACAGGGGGCTTCTACTAATGAAAAACTGTTTTTT. Encoded protein: CASRSQGASTNEKLFF.

J is TRBJ2-3 and V is TRBV4-2; TRBD1 aligns across 11 bases. After removal of 3 bases from V and 4 bases from J, the junction contained 6 bases not matched to a gene. Germline CDR1 LGHNA, CDR2 YNFKEQ. CDR3 length equals 16 residues. The CDR3 sequence: CASSQLPGQGADTQYF. In DNA form, the CDR3 reads TGTGCCAGCAGCCAGCTACCGGGACAGGGGGCAGATACGCAGTATTTT.

The chain links TRBV7-2 to TRBJ1-1; no clear D gene. From germline, CDR1 is SGHTA and CDR2 FQGNSA. This CDR3 has 13 residues. The ends were cut back, 1 base at V and 4 bases at J, with 7 bases in the middle. CDR3 nucleotide sequence: TGTGCCAGCAGCTTAGGGGCAACCACTGAAGCTTTCTTT. It specifies CASSLGATTEAFF.

This rearrangement joins TRBV19 to TRBJ2-3; 10 nucleotides line up with TRBD1. This CDR3 contains 14 residues. Trimming at V came to 4 bases and at J to 7 bases, leaving 5 bases not matched to a gene. The germline CDR1 and CDR2 sequences are LNHDA and SQIVND (reference sequence). The CDR3 DNA reads as TGTGCCAGTAGTACGACAGGGGGCGGGAATACGCAGTATTTT. This translates into CASSTTGGGNTQYF.

V gene TRBV3-1 (or the pseudogene TRBV3-2) combines with J gene TRBJ2-1, with 9 bases identical to TRBD1. Germline-derived CDR1 and CDR2 are LGHDT and YNNKEL (reference sequence). Trimming removed 8 bases from V and 2 bases from J; junction bases left unmatched: 10. The CDR3 sequence is 16 residues long. The CDR3, as DNA: TGTGCCAGCCGTCAGACAGGGGGGCCTCCCTACAATGAGCAGTTCTTC. Amino acid sequence: CASRQTGGPPYNEQFF.

The CDR3 here is CASSGSDTVYEQYF. The CDR3 bases are TGTGCCAGCAGTGGGTCGGACACTGTATACGAGCAGTACTTC. The chain has TRBV28 and TRBJ2-7; D might be TRBD1 (5 bases). The V end was cut by 5 bases, the J end by 4 bases, with 15 bases between. The germline CDR1 and CDR2 sequences are MDHEN and SYDVKM. There are 14 residues in the CDR3.

The chain is built from TRBV7-2 and TRBJ2-3; TRBD1 is a possible D gene (5 bases). The CDR3 is 14 amino acids. The V gene's germline CDR1 is SGHTA and CDR2 FQGNSA. V was shortened by 1 base and J by 2 bases, with 7 bases between the two germline ends. CDR3: CASSLGQNTDTQYF. Here the CDR3 DNA reads TGTGCCAGCAGCTTAGGACAGAACACAGATACGCAGTATTTT.

The chain has TRBV5-1 and TRBJ2-1; D ambiguous. Germline V CDR1 and CDR2: SGHRS, YFSETQ. The CDR3 is 16 amino acids. Trimming stripped 3 bases from V and 0 bases from J, with 13 bases between. The CDR3 protein is CASSSQATSSYNEQFF. The CDR3 nucleotides are TGCGCCAGCAGCTCCCAGGCCACGAGCTCCTACAATGAGCAGTTCTTC.

This clone showed up just once. The rearrangement links TRBV28 to TRBJ2-3, with 12 positions matching TRBD2. The junction had 7 bases not matched to a gene; V was cut back by 5 bases and J by 1 base. Germline V gene lookup returns CDR1 MDHEN and CDR2 SYDVKM. CDR3 length equals 17 residues. CDR3 in DNA: TGTGCCAGCAGTCTCCGGCTAGCGGGAGGGCGCACAGATACGCAGTATTTT. Its protein is CASSLRLAGGRTDTQYF.

This chain links TRBV7-9 with TRBJ2-3; the D gene is possibly TRBD2 (6 bases). The CDR3 is 14 residues long. Trimming took 0 bases from V and 5 from J, leaving 9 bases between them. Germline CDR1 SEHNR, CDR2 FQNEAQ (reference sequence). Written as DNA, the CDR3 is TGTGCCAGCAGCTTAGCGGGGGGAGGAGATACGCAGTATTTT. Its protein is CASSLAGGGDTQYF.

This chain connects TRBV18 to TRBJ1-3; 9 nucleotides agree with TRBD1. CDR3 length: 16 amino acids. With 2 bases clipped from V and 4 bases from J, the junction kept 6 bases outside the gene matches. Per the germline V gene, CDR1 is KGHSH and CDR2 is LQKENI. The CDR3 spells CASSPAPGQGGNTIYF. In DNA form, the CDR3 reads TGTGCCAGCTCACCAGCTCCGGGACAGGGAGGAAACACCATATATTTT.

V usage is TRBV5-1 and J usage is TRBJ2-2, with D perhaps TRBD1 (7 bases). The length of the CDR3 is 22 residues. The ends were cut back, 4 bases at V and 0 bases at J, with 31 bases in the middle. The germline V gene has CDR1 SGHRS and CDR2 YFSETQ. CDR3 residues: CASSLGGGTPRLGSANTGELFF. The CDR3 bases are TGCGCCAGCAGCCTAGGGGGCGGGACACCCCGTCTGGGGTCCGCGAACACCGGGGAGCTGTTTTTT. Full variable domain (missing parts from reference TRBV5-1 and TRBJ2-2): KAGVTQTPRYLIKTRGQQVTLSCSPISGHRSVSWYQQTPGQGLQFLFEYFSETQRNKGNFPGRFSGRQFSNSRSEMNVSTLELGDSALYLCASSLGGGTPRLGSANTGELFFGEGSRLTVL.